Sequencing of this TCR beta chain was carried out in a study of control samples from healthy donors and cancer patients. Profiling relied on immunoSEQ multiplex PCR, and the TCRdb table lists in-frame clones only, not all of them. The sample records 100,000 to 150,000 clones, around 90% being singletons. The CDR3 length is 13 residues. The germline V and J ends were trimmed by 0 bases and 11 bases, with 13 bases remaining between them. CDR1 is SGHAT, CDR2 FQNNGV, per germline. The sample taken for sequencing was blood. V gene TRBV11-2 combines with J gene TRBJ1-1, with unresolved D. The receptor's source is a young man in good health. DNA of the CDR3: TGTGCCAGCAGCTTAGATCGAGCGCGTTTGGCTTTCTTT. This gives the protein CASSLDRARLAFF. The full variable domain, completed using reference TRBV11-2 and TRBJ1-1, is EAGVAQSPRYKIIEKRQSVAFWCNPISGHATLYWYQQILGQGPKLLIQFQNNGVVDDSQLPKDRFSAERLKGVDSTLKIQPAKLEDSAVYLCASSLDRARLAFFGQGTRLTVV.